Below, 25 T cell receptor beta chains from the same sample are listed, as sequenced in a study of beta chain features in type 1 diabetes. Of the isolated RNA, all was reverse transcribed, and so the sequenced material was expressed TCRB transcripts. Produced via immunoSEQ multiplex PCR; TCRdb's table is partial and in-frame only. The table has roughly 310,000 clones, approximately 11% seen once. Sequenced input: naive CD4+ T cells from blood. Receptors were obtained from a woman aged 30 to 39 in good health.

Written as DNA, the CDR3 is TGTGCCAGCAGCCCGAGGACAGGGGACAATGAGCAGTTCTTC. Its protein product is CASSPRTGDNEQFF. The chain combines TRBV7-9 with TRBJ2-1; 9 bases align to TRBD1. The CDR3 totals 14 residues. J was trimmed by 5 bases and V by 5 bases; bases with no gene match: 4. Germline V gene data show CDR1 as SEHNR and CDR2 as FQNEAQ (reference sequence).

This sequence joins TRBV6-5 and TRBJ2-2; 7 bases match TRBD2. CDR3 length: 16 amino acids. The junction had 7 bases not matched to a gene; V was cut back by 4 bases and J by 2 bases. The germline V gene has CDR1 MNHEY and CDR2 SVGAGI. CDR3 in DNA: TGTGCCAGCAGTTTAGTTCTAGCGGTTAACACCGGGGAGCTGTTTTTT. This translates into CASSLVLAVNTGELFF.

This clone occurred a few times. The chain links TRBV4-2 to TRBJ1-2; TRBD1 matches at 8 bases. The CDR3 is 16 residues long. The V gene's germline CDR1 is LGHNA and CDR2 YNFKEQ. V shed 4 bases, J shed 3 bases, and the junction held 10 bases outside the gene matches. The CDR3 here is CASSPWTGQGDYGYTF. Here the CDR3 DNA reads TGTGCCAGCAGCCCGTGGACAGGGCAGGGAGACTATGGCTACACCTTC.

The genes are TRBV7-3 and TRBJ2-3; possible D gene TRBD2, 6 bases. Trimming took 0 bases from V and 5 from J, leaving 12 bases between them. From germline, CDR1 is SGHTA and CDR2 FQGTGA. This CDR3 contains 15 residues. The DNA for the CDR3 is TGTGCCAGCAGCTTAACGTATGGGACTCTAGATACGCAGTATTTT. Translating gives CASSLTYGTLDTQYF.

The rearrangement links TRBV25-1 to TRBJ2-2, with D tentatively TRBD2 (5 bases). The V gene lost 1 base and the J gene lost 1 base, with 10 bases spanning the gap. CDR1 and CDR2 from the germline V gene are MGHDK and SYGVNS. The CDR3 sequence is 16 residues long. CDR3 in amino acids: CASSEFGILNTGELFF. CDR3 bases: TGTGCCAGCAGTGAATTCGGGATACTGAACACCGGGGAGCTGTTTTTT.

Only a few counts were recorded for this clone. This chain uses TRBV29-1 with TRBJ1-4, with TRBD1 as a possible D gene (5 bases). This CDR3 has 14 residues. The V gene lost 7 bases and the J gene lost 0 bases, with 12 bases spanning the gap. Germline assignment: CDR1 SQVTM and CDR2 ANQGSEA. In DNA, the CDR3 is TGCAGCGCCGAAGACAGTGCAACTAATGAAAAACTGTTTTTT. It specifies CSAEDSATNEKLFF.

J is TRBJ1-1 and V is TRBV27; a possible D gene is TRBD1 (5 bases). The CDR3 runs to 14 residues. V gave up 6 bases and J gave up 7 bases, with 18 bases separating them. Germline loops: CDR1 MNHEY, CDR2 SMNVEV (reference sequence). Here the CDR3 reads CASSRIDRAHEAFF. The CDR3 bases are TGTGCCAGCAGCCGGATTGACAGAGCCCATGAAGCTTTCTTT.

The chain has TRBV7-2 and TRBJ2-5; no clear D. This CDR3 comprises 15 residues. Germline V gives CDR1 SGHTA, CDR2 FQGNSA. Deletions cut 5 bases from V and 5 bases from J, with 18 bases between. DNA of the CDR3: TGTGCCAGCAGCCGCCCTGAGATAGACTGGGAGACCCAGTACTTC. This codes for CASSRPEIDWETQYF.

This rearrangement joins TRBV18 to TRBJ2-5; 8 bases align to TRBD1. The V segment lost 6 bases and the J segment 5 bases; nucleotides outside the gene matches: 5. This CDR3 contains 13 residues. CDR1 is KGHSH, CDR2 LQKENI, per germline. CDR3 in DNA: TGTGCCAGCTCGACAGGGGTGAGGGAGACCCAGTACTTC. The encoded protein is CASSTGVRETQYF.

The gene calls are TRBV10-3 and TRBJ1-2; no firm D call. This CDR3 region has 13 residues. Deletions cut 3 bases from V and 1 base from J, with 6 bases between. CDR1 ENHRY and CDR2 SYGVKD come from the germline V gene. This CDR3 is CAISDQNNYGYTF. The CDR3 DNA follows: TGTGCCATCAGTGACCAGAATAACTATGGCTACACCTTC.

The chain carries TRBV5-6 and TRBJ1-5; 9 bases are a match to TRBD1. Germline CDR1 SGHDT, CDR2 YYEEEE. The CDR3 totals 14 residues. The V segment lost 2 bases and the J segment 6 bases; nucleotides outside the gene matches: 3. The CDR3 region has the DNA TGTGCCAGCAGCTTTACAGGGGGCGGTCAGCCCCAGCATTTT. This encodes CASSFTGGGQPQHF.

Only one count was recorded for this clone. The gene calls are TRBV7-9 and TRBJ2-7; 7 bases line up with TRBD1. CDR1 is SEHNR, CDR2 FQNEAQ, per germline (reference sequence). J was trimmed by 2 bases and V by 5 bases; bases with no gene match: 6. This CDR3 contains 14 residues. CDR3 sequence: CASSVSGTAYEQYF. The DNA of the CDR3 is TGTGCCAGCAGCGTCTCCGGGACAGCCTACGAGCAGTACTTC. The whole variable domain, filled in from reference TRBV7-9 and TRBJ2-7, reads DTGVSQNPRHKITKRGQNVTFRCDPISEHNRLYWYRQTLGQGPEFLTYFQNEAQLEKSRLLSDRFSAERPKGSFSTLEIQRTEQGDSAMYLCASSVSGTAYEQYFGPGTRLTVT.

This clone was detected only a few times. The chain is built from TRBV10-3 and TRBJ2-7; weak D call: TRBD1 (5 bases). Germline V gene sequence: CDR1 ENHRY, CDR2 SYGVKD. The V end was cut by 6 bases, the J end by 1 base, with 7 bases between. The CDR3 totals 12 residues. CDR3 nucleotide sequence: TGTGCCATCAGGACAGCATCCTACGAGCAGTACTTC. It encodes CAIRTASYEQYF.

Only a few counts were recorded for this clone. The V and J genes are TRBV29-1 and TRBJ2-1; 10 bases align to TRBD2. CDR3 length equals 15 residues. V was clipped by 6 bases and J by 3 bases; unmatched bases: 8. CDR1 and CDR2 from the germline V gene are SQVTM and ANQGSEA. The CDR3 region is CSVLAGVNYYNEQFF. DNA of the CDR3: TGCAGCGTCCTAGCGGGAGTTAACTACTACAATGAGCAGTTCTTC.

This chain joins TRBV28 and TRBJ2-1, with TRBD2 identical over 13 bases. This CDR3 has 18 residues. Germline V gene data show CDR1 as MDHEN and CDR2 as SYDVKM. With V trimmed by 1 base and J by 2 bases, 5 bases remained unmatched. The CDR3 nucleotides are TGTGCCAGCAGTTTATATCCTACTAGCGGGAGGGCCTACAATGAGCAGTTCTTC. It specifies CASSLYPTSGRAYNEQFF.

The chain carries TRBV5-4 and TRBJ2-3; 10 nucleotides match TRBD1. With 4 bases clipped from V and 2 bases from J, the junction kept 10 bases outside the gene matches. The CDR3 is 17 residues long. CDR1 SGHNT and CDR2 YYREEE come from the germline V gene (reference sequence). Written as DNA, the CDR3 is TGTGCCAGCAGCCCCAGGACAGGGGGTTTTGCCACAGATACGCAGTATTTT. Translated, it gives CASSPRTGGFATDTQYF. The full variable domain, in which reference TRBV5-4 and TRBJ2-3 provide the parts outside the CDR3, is ETGVTQSPTHLIKTRGQQVTLRCSSQSGHNTVSWYQQALGQGPQFIFQYYREEENGRGNFPPRFSGLQFPNYSSELNVNALELDDSALYLCASSPRTGGFATDTQYFGPGTRLTVL.

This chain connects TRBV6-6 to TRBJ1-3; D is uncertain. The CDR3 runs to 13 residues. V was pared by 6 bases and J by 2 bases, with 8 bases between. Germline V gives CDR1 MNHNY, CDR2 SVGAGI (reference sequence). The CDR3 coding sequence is TGTGCCAGCAGCCAGTTCGCTGGAAACACCATATATTTT. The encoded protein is CASSQFAGNTIYF.

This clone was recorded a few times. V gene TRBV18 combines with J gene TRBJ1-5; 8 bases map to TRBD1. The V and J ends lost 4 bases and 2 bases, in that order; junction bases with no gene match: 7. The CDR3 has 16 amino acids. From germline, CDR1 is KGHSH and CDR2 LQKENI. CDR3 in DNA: TGTGCCAGCTCACGGGACAGGATTTTGGGCAATCAGCCCCAGCATTTT. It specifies CASSRDRILGNQPQHF.

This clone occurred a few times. The CDR3 reads CASSPGLAGFTGELFF. CDR3 bases: TGTGCCAGCAGTCCGGGACTAGCGGGATTCACCGGGGAGCTGTTTTTT. The chain is built from TRBV4-2 and TRBJ2-2; 13 nucleotides align to TRBD2. The CDR3 covers 16 residues. Germline-derived CDR1 and CDR2 are LGHNA and YNFKEQ. The V gene end was trimmed by 6 bases and the J gene end by 4 bases; junction bases not matched to a gene: 5.

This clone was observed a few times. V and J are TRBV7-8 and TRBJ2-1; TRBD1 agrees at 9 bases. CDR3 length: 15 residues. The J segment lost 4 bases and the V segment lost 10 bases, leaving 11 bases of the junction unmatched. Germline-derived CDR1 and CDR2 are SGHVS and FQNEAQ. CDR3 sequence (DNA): TGTGCCACGACCGGACAGGGGAGGTTGTACAATGAGCAGTTCTTC. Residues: CATTGQGRLYNEQFF.

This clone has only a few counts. CDR3 residues: CASSLAGVTDTQYF. The CDR3 region has the DNA TGTGCCAGCAGCTTAGCCGGGGTCACAGATACGCAGTATTTT. V is TRBV13 and J is TRBJ2-3; D is possibly TRBD2 (5 bases). Trimming removed 1 base at V and 2 bases at J, with 7 bases between. CDR1 and CDR2 (germline): PRHDT, FYEKMQ (reference sequence). The CDR3 is 14 residues long.

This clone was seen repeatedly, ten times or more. The CDR3 nucleotides are TGTGCCTGGGGACTGTTCTCTGGGGCCAACGTCCTGACTTTC. It translates to CAWGLFSGANVLTF. This sequence joins TRBV30 and TRBJ2-6; possible D gene TRBD2, 5 bases. Germline assignment: CDR1 GTSNPN and CDR2 SVGIG (reference sequence). With 5 bases removed from V and 0 bases from J, the gap between germline ends came to 8 bases. CDR3 length equals 14 residues.

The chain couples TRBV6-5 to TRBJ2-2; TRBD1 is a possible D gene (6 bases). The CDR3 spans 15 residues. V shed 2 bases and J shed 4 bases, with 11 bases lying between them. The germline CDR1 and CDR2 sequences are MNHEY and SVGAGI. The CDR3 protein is CASSYQTGGTGELFF. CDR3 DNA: TGTGCCAGCAGTTACCAGACAGGAGGCACCGGGGAGCTGTTTTTT.

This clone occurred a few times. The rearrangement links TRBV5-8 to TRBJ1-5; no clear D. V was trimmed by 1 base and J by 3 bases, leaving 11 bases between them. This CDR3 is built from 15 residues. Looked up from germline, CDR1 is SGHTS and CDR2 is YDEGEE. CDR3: CASSLTAVVNQPQHF. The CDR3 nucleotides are TGTGCCAGCAGCTTGACAGCGGTAGTCAATCAGCCCCAGCATTTT.

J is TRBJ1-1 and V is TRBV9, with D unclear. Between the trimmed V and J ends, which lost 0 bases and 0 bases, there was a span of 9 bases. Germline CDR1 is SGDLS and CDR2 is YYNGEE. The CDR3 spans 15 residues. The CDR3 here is CASSVEMALNTEAFF. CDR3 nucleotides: TGTGCCAGCAGCGTAGAGATGGCTTTGAACACTGAAGCTTTCTTT.